One and the same sample provided the 29 T cell receptor beta chains below, sequenced in a study of T cells in tuberculosis (dated by TCRdb to about 2018). This sample's time point label indicates: new active TB diagnosis, blood taken before or within 7 days of starting treatment. Receptors were amplified or captured by the immunoSEQ multiplex PCR assay. What TCRdb holds here is the immuneACCESS table cut down to in-frame rearrangements. Part of the clones is not present; checked against another copy, under half of the missing clones reflect an unresolved V gene, and the others are unexplained. For this sample there are about 5,500 clones; approximately 97% appear just once. The ten largest clones capture 11% of the sample. The sample consisted of PBMCs, taken at tuberculosis diagnosis. All receptors come from an adult with tuberculosis.

The chain combines TRBV5-1 with TRBJ2-5, with 7 nucleotides matching TRBD1. CDR1 is SGHRS, CDR2 YFSETQ, per germline. Trimming at V came to 4 bases and at J to 0 bases, leaving 6 bases not matched to a gene. The CDR3 is 15 residues long. The CDR3 reads CASSLRQGNQETQYF. CDR3 nucleotides: TGCGCCAGCAGCCTAAGACAGGGTAACCAAGAGACCCAGTACTTC.

The chain employs TRBV2 and TRBJ2-7; 11 nucleotides agree with TRBD2. J gave up 3 bases and V 7 bases, and 5 bases lay outside the gene matches. CDR1 SNHLY and CDR2 FYNNEI come from the germline V gene. The CDR3 has 14 residues. CDR3 bases: TGTGCCAGCATCGGACTAGCGGGCCGCTACGAGCAGTACTTC. Amino acids: CASIGLAGRYEQYF. The whole variable domain, filled in from reference TRBV2 and TRBJ2-7, reads EPEVTQTPSHQVTQMGQEVILRCVPISNHLYFYWYRQILGQKVEFLVSFYNNEISEKSEIFDDQFSVERPDGSNFTLKIRSTKLEDSAMYFCASIGLAGRYEQYFGPGTRLTVT.

This chain connects TRBV6-4 to TRBJ2-1; weak D call: TRBD1 (6 bases). The CDR3 spans 13 residues. Trimming left V 1 base short and J 10 bases short, with 11 bases between. Germline lookup yields CDR1 MRHNA and CDR2 SNTAGT. CDR3 DNA sequence: TGTGCCAGCAGTGACTACAGGGAAGGGGAGCAGTTCTTC. This sequence encodes CASSDYREGEQFF.

The V gene is TRBV11-3, the J gene TRBJ1-1, with 8 positions matching TRBD1. CDR3 length: 14 amino acids. V gave up 4 bases and J gave up 1 base; unmatched junction bases: 2. Germline V gene lookup returns CDR1 SGHNT and CDR2 YENEEA. CDR3 sequence reads: CASSSGQENTEAFF. The CDR3 nucleotides read TGTGCCAGCAGCTCGGGACAGGAGAACACTGAAGCTTTCTTT.

This chain uses TRBV27 with TRBJ1-4, with 7 bases aligning to TRBD1. V lost 6 bases, J lost 6 bases, and 7 bases stayed unmatched. The CDR3 has 14 amino acids. Germline CDR1 is MNHEY and CDR2 is SMNVEV (reference sequence). The CDR3 bases are TGTGCCAGCAGACGTACAGGGGTGGATGAAAAACTGTTTTTT. This encodes CASRRTGVDEKLFF.

V is TRBV5-1 and J is TRBJ1-2; weak D call: TRBD1 (6 bases). CDR3 length: 16 residues. Trimming stripped 4 bases from V and 3 bases from J, with 19 bases between. The germline V gene encodes CDR1 SGHRS and CDR2 YFSETQ. This CDR3 is CASSRDTPQGDYGYTF. CDR3 nucleotide sequence: TGCGCCAGCAGCAGGGACACCCCACAAGGGGACTATGGCTACACCTTC.

The V call is TRBV11-2, the J call TRBJ1-4; D is possibly TRBD1 (6 bases). Trimming shortened V by 3 bases and J by 3 bases, and 14 bases separated the two germline ends. Germline CDR1 reads SGHAT; CDR2 reads FQNNGV. This CDR3 spans 16 amino acids. The CDR3, as DNA: TGTGCCAGCAGCTTTAACAGGGTTAAGGCTAATGAAAAACTGTTTTTT. Protein: CASSFNRVKANEKLFF.

This rearrangement joins TRBV13 to TRBJ1-2; 8 nucleotides agree with TRBD1. In germline, CDR1 is PRHDT, CDR2 FYEKMQ (reference sequence). After removal of 6 bases from V and 4 bases from J, the junction contained 7 bases not matched to a gene. This CDR3 has 14 amino acids. CDR3 DNA: TGTGCCAGCAGGTACAGGGGGGGCACCTATGGCTACACCTTC. It is translated as CASRYRGGTYGYTF.

This clone occurred once. The chain has TRBV5-1 and TRBJ1-1, with D perhaps TRBD1 (6 bases). Germline assignment: CDR1 SGHRS and CDR2 YFSETQ. V was pared by 5 bases and J by 4 bases, with 12 bases between. This CDR3 is built from 13 residues. This CDR3 is CASSSDSGTEAFF. The CDR3 DNA reads as TGCGCCAGCAGTTCGGACAGTGGCACTGAAGCTTTCTTT.

This chain uses TRBV11-1 with TRBJ1-2; 12 positions agree with TRBD1. The V gene's germline CDR1 is SGHAT and CDR2 FQDESV (reference sequence). This CDR3 region has 15 residues. Trimming took 3 bases from V and 8 from J; bases not matched to a gene: 7. CDR3 nucleotides: TGTGCCAGCAGCTTCACCGGGACAGGGGGCGCGGGCTACACCTTC. Translated, it gives CASSFTGTGGAGYTF.

CDR3 nucleotide sequence: TGTGCCAGCAGCTTAACAGGGGCCCGGGCCCAGTACTTC. Amino acid sequence: CASSLTGARAQYF. The gene calls are TRBV5-6 and TRBJ2-5; TRBD1 agrees at 7 bases. The CDR3 is 13 residues long. Trimming took 2 bases from V and 9 from J; bases not matched to a gene: 7. The germline CDR1 and CDR2 sequences are SGHDT and YYEEEE. Complete variable domain (other parts from reference TRBV5-6 and TRBJ2-5): DAGVTQSPTHLIKTRGQQVTLRCSPKSGHDTVSWYQQALGQGPQFIFQYYEEEERQRGNFPDRFSGHQFPNYSSELNVNALLLGDSALYLCASSLTGARAQYFGPGTRLLVL.

This chain joins TRBV19 and TRBJ2-2; 8 bases align to TRBD2. Germline lookup yields CDR1 LNHDA and CDR2 SQIVND (reference sequence). The CDR3 is 14 amino acids. With 6 bases clipped from V and 7 bases from J, the junction kept 7 bases outside the gene matches. The DNA for the CDR3 is TGTGCCAGTAGAAAGCGGGAGAACGACGGGGAGCTGTTTTTT. Amino acid sequence: CASRKRENDGELFF.

This clone was recorded only once. V and J are TRBV9 and TRBJ2-7, with 7 bases matching TRBD1. The CDR3 extends over 14 amino acids. V lost 4 bases and J lost 7; bases outside the gene matches: 11. Germline V lookup: CDR1 SGDLS, CDR2 YYNGEE. Here the CDR3 reads CASSPGTDYGEQYF. The DNA for the CDR3 is TGTGCCAGCAGCCCTGGGACAGACTATGGAGAGCAGTACTTC.

V and J are TRBV7-2 and TRBJ2-7; D gene ambiguous. The V gene lost 2 bases and the J gene lost 4 bases, with 15 bases spanning the gap. CDR1 and CDR2 from the germline V gene are SGHTA and FQGNSA. The CDR3 totals 15 residues. The chain's CDR3 is CASSLSPSKNYEQYF. CDR3 coding DNA: TGTGCCAGCAGCTTAAGCCCGTCCAAGAATTACGAGCAGTACTTC.

The chain has TRBV28 and TRBJ1-2, with D perhaps matching TRBD1 (5 bases). The CDR3 loop spans 18 amino acids. Germline CDR1 and CDR2: MDHEN and SYDVKM. The V and J ends lost 2 bases and 0 bases respectively, with 19 bases between them. The CDR3 is CASSLGREGRDANYGYTF. The CDR3 DNA reads as TGTGCCAGCAGTTTAGGCCGGGAGGGACGAGATGCTAACTATGGCTACACCTTC.

The gene calls are TRBV29-1 and TRBJ1-5; D call uncertain. The length of the CDR3 is 13 residues. V was trimmed by 4 bases and J by 2 bases, leaving 9 bases between them. Per the germline V gene, CDR1 is SQVTM and CDR2 is ANQGSEA. The CDR3 region has the DNA TGCAGCGTTGGGCCGGCGGGCAATCAGCCCCAGCATTTT. The encoded protein is CSVGPAGNQPQHF.

The CDR3 here is CASSQVADSSTDTQYF. For the CDR3, the DNA is TGTGCCAGCAGCCAAGTTGCGGATTCTAGCACAGATACGCAGTATTTT. The chain couples TRBV14 to TRBJ2-3; unclear D gene. Trimming took off 1 base at V and 0 bases at J, with 11 bases between the two ends. Germline loops: CDR1 SGHDN, CDR2 FVKESK. The CDR3 totals 16 residues. Full variable domain (rest looked up from reference TRBV14 and TRBJ2-3): EAGVTQFPSHSVIEKGQTVTLRCDPISGHDNLYWYRRVMGKEIKFLLHFVKESKQDESGMPNNRFLAERTGGTYSTLKVQPAELEDSGVYFCASSQVADSSTDTQYFGPGTRLTVL.

The chain recombines TRBV7-2 with TRBJ2-7, with 8 nucleotides matching TRBD1. Unmatched junction bases numbered 15, after V lost 4 bases and J lost 7 bases. This CDR3 has 16 residues. Germline lookup yields CDR1 SGHTA and CDR2 FQGNSA. The CDR3 DNA reads as TGTGCCAGCAGCTCAATTATGGCGCAGGGGGCGTGGGAGCAGTACTTC. Encoded protein: CASSSIMAQGAWEQYF.

J is TRBJ2-5 and V is TRBV18; the D gene is possibly TRBD2 (5 bases). The CDR3 length is 16 residues. The V end was cut by 1 base, the J end by 3 bases, with 15 bases between. The germline gives CDR1 KGHSH, CDR2 LQKENI. The CDR3 DNA reads TGTGCCAGCTCACCACGAGAGGCGGCGGGCGAAGAGACCCAGTACTTC. Residues: CASSPREAAGEETQYF.

The genes are TRBV5-1 and TRBJ2-5; possibly TRBD1 for D (6 bases). The CDR3 totals 14 residues. Trimming pared 1 base from V and 2 bases from J, leaving 9 bases between. Germline lookup yields CDR1 SGHRS and CDR2 YFSETQ. The chain's CDR3 is CASSLLDRQETQYF. The CDR3 coding sequence is TGCGCCAGCAGCTTGTTAGACAGGCAAGAGACCCAGTACTTC.

The chain links TRBV7-9 to TRBJ2-1, with TRBD2 matching 10 bases. The CDR3 is 16 amino acids. Per the germline V gene, CDR1 is SEHNR and CDR2 is FQNEAQ (reference sequence). The V and J ends lost 2 bases and 1 base, in that order; junction bases with no gene match: 2. Here the CDR3 DNA reads TGTGCCAGCAGCTTACCGGGACTAGCGTCCTACAATGAGCAGTTCTTC. Translation gives CASSLPGLASYNEQFF.

The CDR3 DNA sequence: TGTGCCAGCAGCTCAAGGCTAGAGAGCACAGATACGCAGTATTTT. Amino acids: CASSSRLESTDTQYF. The chain uses TRBV7-9 and TRBJ2-3; unclear D gene. The CDR3 spans 15 residues. V was clipped by 4 bases and J by 0 bases, with 11 bases between them. CDR1 and CDR2 from the germline V gene are SEHNR and FQNEAQ (reference sequence).

The CDR3 DNA follows: TGTGCCAGCAGCGGACAGGGGGAGGACTATGGCTACACCTTC. Protein sequence: CASSGQGEDYGYTF. J is TRBJ1-2 and V is TRBV7-2; 10 bases fit TRBD1. The junction had 3 bases not matched to a gene; V was cut back by 5 bases and J by 3 bases. The CDR3 spans 14 residues. The germline gives CDR1 SGHTA, CDR2 FQGNSA. Variable domain in full (rest from reference TRBV7-2 and TRBJ1-2): GAGVSQSPSNKVTEKGKDVELRCDPISGHTALYWYRQSLGQGLEFLIYFQGNSAPDKSGLPSDRFSAERTGGSVSTLTIQRTQQEDSAVYLCASSGQGEDYGYTFGSGTRLTVV.

This chain connects TRBV6-5 to TRBJ2-1, with D perhaps TRBD2 (6 bases). The germline V and J ends were trimmed by 4 bases and 7 bases, with 20 bases remaining between them. The CDR3 loop spans 16 amino acids. From germline, CDR1 is MNHEY and CDR2 SVGAGI. The DNA of the CDR3 is TGTGCCAGCAGTTCGTCTCTAGCGTTTGAAGGTAATGAGCAGTTCTTC. Its protein product is CASSSSLAFEGNEQFF.

J is TRBJ1-1 and V is TRBV5-1; no clear D. Germline V gives CDR1 SGHRS, CDR2 YFSETQ. V was clipped by 5 bases and J by 7 bases, with 18 bases between them. This CDR3 has 14 residues. This CDR3 is CASSAGKMSDEAFF. CDR3 nucleotide sequence: TGCGCCAGCAGTGCGGGCAAAATGAGCGATGAAGCTTTCTTT. Based on the CDR3 plus reference TRBV5-1 and TRBJ1-1, the full variable domain is KAGVTQTPRYLIKTRGQQVTLSCSPISGHRSVSWYQQTPGQGLQFLFEYFSETQRNKGNFPGRFSGRQFSNSRSEMNVSTLELGDSALYLCASSAGKMSDEAFFGQGTRLTVV.

This rearrangement joins TRBV5-1 to TRBJ2-7; D unresolved. V was trimmed by 0 bases and J by 4 bases, leaving 5 bases between them. CDR1 SGHRS and CDR2 YFSETQ come from the germline V gene. The CDR3 is 12 residues long. The CDR3 nucleotides are TGCGCCAGCAGCTTGGGAGGTTACGAGCAGTACTTC. It encodes CASSLGGYEQYF.

The rearrangement links TRBV2 to TRBJ1-2; D remains unclear. There are 13 residues in the CDR3. Germline loops: CDR1 SNHLY, CDR2 FYNNEI. V was shortened by 9 bases and J by 4 bases, with 15 bases between the two germline ends. CDR3 sequence: CARGSGIGYGYTF. CDR3 bases: TGTGCCAGGGGGTCGGGGATTGGCTATGGCTACACCTTC.

The chain uses TRBV14 and TRBJ1-5; perhaps TRBD1 as D (5 bases). Germline V CDR1 and CDR2: SGHDN, FVKESK. Trimming took 8 bases from V and 0 from J, leaving 14 bases between them. CDR3 size: 15 residues. For the CDR3, the DNA is TGTGCCAGCCCCCGACAGTCGGATAGCAATCAGCCCCAGCATTTT. Its translation: CASPRQSDSNQPQHF.

This sequence joins TRBV19 and TRBJ2-3; D gene unclear. V lost 3 bases, J lost 0 bases, and 7 bases lay in between. CDR1 LNHDA and CDR2 SQIVND come from the germline V gene (reference sequence). The CDR3 covers 14 residues. CDR3 amino acids: CASSISRSTDTQYF. The CDR3 region has the DNA TGTGCCAGTAGTATTAGCCGTAGCACAGATACGCAGTATTTT.